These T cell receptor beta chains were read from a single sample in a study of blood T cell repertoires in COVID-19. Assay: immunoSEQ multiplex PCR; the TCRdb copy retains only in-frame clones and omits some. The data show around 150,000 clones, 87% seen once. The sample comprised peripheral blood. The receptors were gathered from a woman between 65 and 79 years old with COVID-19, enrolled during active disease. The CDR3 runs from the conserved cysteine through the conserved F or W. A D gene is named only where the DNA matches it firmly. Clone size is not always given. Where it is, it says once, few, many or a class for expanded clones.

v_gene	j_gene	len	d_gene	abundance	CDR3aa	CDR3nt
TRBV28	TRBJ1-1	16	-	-	CASSLLGQQPSTEAFF	TGTGCCAGCAGTTTATTGGGGCAGCAACCGAGCACTGAAGCTTTCTTT
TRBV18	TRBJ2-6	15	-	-	CASSQSNSGANVLTF	TGTGCCAGCTCTCAAAGCAACTCTGGGGCCAACGTCCTGACTTTC
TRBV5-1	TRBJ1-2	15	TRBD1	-	CASSLGETGSYGYTF	TGCGCCAGCAGCTTGGGCGAGACAGGGAGCTATGGCTACACCTTC
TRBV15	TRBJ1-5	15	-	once	CATSRGAASNQPQHF	TGTGCCACCAGCAGAGGGGCAGCAAGCAATCAGCCCCAGCATTTT
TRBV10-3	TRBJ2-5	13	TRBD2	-	CAISDSGGETQYF	TGTGCCATCAGTGACAGCGGGGGGGAGACCCAGTACTTC
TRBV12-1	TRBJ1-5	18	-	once	CASSSPGQEAARNQPQHF	TGTGCCAGCAGCTCCCCGGGACAGGAGGCCGCGCGCAATCAGCCCCAGCATTTT
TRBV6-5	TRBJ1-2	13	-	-	CASSLPGNYGYTF	TGTGCCAGCAGCCTCCCAGGGAACTATGGCTACACCTTC
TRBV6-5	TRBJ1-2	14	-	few	CASTPLAGGYGYTF	TGTGCCAGCACCCCATTGGCAGGAGGGTATGGCTACACCTTC
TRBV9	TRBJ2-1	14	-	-	CASSVNTPGNEQFF	TGTGCCAGCAGCGTGAACACCCCGGGGAATGAGCAGTTCTTC
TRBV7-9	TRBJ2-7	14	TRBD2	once	CASSLVAGEGEQYF	TGTGCCAGCAGCTTAGTAGCGGGGGAAGGCGAGCAGTACTTC
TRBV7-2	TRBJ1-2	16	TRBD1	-	CASSLTRGRGYYGYTF	TGTGCCAGCAGCTTAACTCGCGGCAGGGGGTACTATGGCTACACCTTC
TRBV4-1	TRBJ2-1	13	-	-	CASSQEDWRGSFF	TGCGCCAGCAGCCAAGAAGATTGGCGGGGTTCCTTCTTC
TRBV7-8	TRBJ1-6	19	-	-	CASSPTDRGTVSYNSPLHF	TGTGCCAGCAGCCCTACGGATAGGGGCACAGTCTCCTATAATTCACCCCTCCACTTT
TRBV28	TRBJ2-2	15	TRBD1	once	CASSSTGDRIGELFF	TGTGCCAGCAGTTCCACAGGGGATAGGATCGGGGAGCTGTTTTTT
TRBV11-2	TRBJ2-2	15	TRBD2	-	CASSSGLAGHRELFF	TGTGCCAGCAGCTCCGGGCTAGCGGGGCACCGGGAGCTGTTTTTT
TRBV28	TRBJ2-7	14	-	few	CASSRGDRTYEQYF	TGTGCCAGCAGCCGCGGTGACAGGACCTACGAGCAGTACTTC
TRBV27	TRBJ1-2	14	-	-	CASSLGGRGYGYTF	TGTGCCAGCAGTTTAGGAGGCAGGGGCTATGGCTACACCTTC
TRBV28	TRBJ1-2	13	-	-	CASSLSGSSGYTF	TGTGCCAGCAGTTTGTCAGGGTCCTCAGGCTACACCTTC
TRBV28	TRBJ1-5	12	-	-	CASSFGNQPQHF	TGTGCCAGCAGTTTCGGCAATCAGCCCCAGCATTTT
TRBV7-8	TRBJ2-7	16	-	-	CASSLLGLLYSYEQYF	TGTGCCAGCAGCTTATTGGGCTTACTTTACTCCTACGAGCAGTACTTC
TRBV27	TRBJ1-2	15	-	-	CASSSRATVPYGYTF	TGTGCCAGCAGTTCAAGAGCCACAGTGCCCTATGGCTACACCTTC
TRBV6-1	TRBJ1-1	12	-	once	CASSEVPAEAFF	TGTGCCAGCAGTGAAGTTCCGGCTGAAGCTTTCTTT
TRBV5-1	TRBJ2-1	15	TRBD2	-	CASSLVGLGLDEQFF	TGCGCCAGCAGCTTGGTAGGACTAGGGCTCGATGAGCAGTTCTTC
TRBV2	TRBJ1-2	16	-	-	CASSQRGGSGGYGYTF	TGTGCCAGCAGTCAAAGGGGAGGGAGCGGGGGCTATGGCTACACCTTC
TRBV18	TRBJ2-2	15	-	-	CASSVRTANTGELFF	TGTGCCAGCTCAGTTAGGACAGCCAACACCGGGGAGCTGTTTTTT
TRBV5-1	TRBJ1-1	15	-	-	CASSSIRGQNTEAFF	TGCGCCAGCAGCTCGATCAGGGGCCAGAACACTGAAGCTTTCTTT
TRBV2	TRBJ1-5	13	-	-	CASTIGGGQPQHF	TGTGCCAGCACGATAGGGGGGGGTCAGCCCCAGCATTTT
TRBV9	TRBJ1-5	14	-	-	CASSVVGDSQPQHF	TGTGCCAGCAGCGTAGTTGGTGACTCTCAGCCCCAGCATTTT
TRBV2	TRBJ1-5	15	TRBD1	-	CASSSLPGGYQPQHF	TGTGCCAGCAGTTCCCTTCCAGGGGGGTATCAGCCCCAGCATTTT